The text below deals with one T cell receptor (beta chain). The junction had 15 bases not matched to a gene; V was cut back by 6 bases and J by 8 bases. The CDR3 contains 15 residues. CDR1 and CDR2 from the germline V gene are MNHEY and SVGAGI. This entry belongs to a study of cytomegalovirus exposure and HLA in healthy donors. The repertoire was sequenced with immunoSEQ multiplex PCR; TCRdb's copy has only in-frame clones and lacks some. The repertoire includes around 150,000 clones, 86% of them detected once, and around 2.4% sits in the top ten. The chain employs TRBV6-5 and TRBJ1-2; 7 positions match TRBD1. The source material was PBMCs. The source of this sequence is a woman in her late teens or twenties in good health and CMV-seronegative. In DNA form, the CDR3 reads TGTGCCAGCAGACCCCTTAGTGGGCAGGGGGACGGCTACACCTTC. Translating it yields CASRPLSGQGDGYTF.